Listed below are T cell receptor beta chains from one sample, sequenced in a study of T cells in Graves' hyperthyroidism and ophthalmopathy. From the multiplex PCR reads, TCRdb called clonotypes with MiXCR, one entry per CDR3 protein. The sample holds roughly 380,000 distinct CDR3 sequences, roughly 13% seen once. Sequencing was done on a sample of blood. Every receptor here comes from an older woman with Graves' hyperthyroidism. The CDR3 runs from the conserved cysteine through the conserved F or W. D genes are given only for firm matches. Clone size is stated in some rows and not others, as once, few, many or a class when expanded.

>-|many|TRBV5-6|TRBJ2-7
CASSLALGSDYEQYF
TGTGCCAGCAGCTTGGCCCTCGGCAGCGACTACGAGCAGTACTTC
>-|-|TRBV5-6|TRBJ2-6
CASSSPDSFSGANVLTF
TGTGCCAGCAGCTCCCCGGACTCGTTCTCTGGGGCCAACGTCCTGACTTTC
>TRBD1|-|TRBV20-1|TRBJ1-1
CSATGTGGNMNTEAFF
TGCAGTGCTACGGGGACAGGGGGAAATATGAACACTGAAGCTTTCTTT
>TRBD1|many|TRBV18|TRBJ2-5
CASSPQGQGRGETQYF
TGTGCCAGCTCACCACAGGGACAGGGCAGAGGAGAGACCCAGTACTTC
>TRBD1|many|TRBV11-3|TRBJ2-5
CASSRTGAYPTQYF
TGTGCCAGCAGCCGGACAGGAGCATATCCGACCCAGTACTTC
>TRBD1|-|TRBV19|TRBJ1-5
CASSVTGAGTQHF
TGTGCCAGTAGCGTCACAGGGGCTGGGACCCAGCATTTT
>-|-|TRBV4-1|TRBJ2-1
CASSLQAGRSSEQFF
TGCGCCAGCAGCCTCCAAGCGGGTAGGTCCTCTGAGCAGTTCTTC
>-|many|TRBV7-6|TRBJ2-5
CASSPSLKGSETQYF
TGTGCCAGCAGCCCTAGCCTGAAGGGATCAGAGACCCAGTACTTC
>-|-|TRBV28|TRBJ2-5
CASSSVPPNETQYF
TGTGCCAGCAGTTCCGTCCCTCCAAACGAGACCCAGTACTTC
>-|many|TRBV5-1|TRBJ2-2
CASSIHGRSNTGELFF
TGCGCCAGCAGCATACACGGACGGTCGAACACCGGGGAGCTGTTTTTT
>-|-|TRBV6-5|TRBJ2-2
CASSYTSGAVGELFF
TGTGCCAGCAGTTACACCTCAGGGGCGGTCGGGGAGCTGTTTTTT
>TRBD2|many|TRBV11-3|TRBJ2-1
CASSLGLAAYNEQFF
TGTGCCAGCAGCTTAGGACTAGCGGCCTACAATGAGCAGTTCTTC
>TRBD2|many|TRBV28|TRBJ2-3
CASSSSGSPIPSTDTQYF
TGTGCCAGCAGCTCTAGCGGGAGCCCAATACCGTCCACAGATACGCAGTATTTT
>-|many|TRBV12-3/TRBV12-4|TRBJ2-1
CASSLKQGEQFF
TGTGCCAGCAGTTTAAAACAGGGTGAGCAGTTCTTC
>TRBD2|-|TRBV2|TRBJ2-3
CASSDTSAGRDTQYF
TGTGCCAGCAGCGACACTAGCGCCGGACGAGATACGCAGTATTTT
>TRBD2|-|TRBV6-5|TRBJ2-1
CASSYVWGTSGSGEQFF
TGTGCCAGCAGTTACGTTTGGGGGACTAGCGGGAGCGGTGAGCAGTTCTTC
>-|many|TRBV28|TRBJ2-6
CASQSGANVLTF
TGTGCCAGCCAGTCTGGGGCCAACGTCCTGACTTTC
>TRBD2|-|TRBV4-1|TRBJ2-2
CASSLLAGGWDTGELFF
TGCGCCAGCAGCCTTCTTGCGGGAGGGTGGGACACCGGGGAGCTGTTTTTT
>TRBD2|-|TRBV25-1|TRBJ2-2
CASSDEELGREGLSPGELFF
TGTGCCAGCAGTGACGAAGAGCTTGGGCGGGAGGGCCTTAGCCCCGGGGAGCTGTTTTTT
>-|-|TRBV10-3|TRBJ2-4
CAISDRDSNIQYF
TGTGCCATCAGTGACAGGGATTCGAACATTCAGTACTTC
>-|once|TRBV3-1|TRBJ1-1
CASSFQLEAFF
TGTGCCAGCAGCTTCCAGCTTGAAGCTTTCTTT
>-|many|TRBV18|TRBJ2-3
CASSLDDPSDTQYF
TGTGCCAGCTCACTCGACGACCCGTCAGATACGCAGTATTTT
>-|many|TRBV7-9|TRBJ1-2
CASSLQHREDGYTF
TGTGCCAGCAGCTTACAACATCGCGAAGATGGCTACACCTTC
>TRBD1|few|TRBV9|TRBJ1-5
CASSVGQGLNQPQHF
TGTGCCAGCAGCGTAGGACAGGGGCTCAATCAGCCCCAGCATTTT
>TRBD2|many|TRBV3-1|TRBJ2-7
CASSQGASGNYEQYF
TGTGCCAGCAGCCAAGGTGCTAGCGGAAACTACGAGCAGTACTTC
>TRBD1|many|TRBV18|TRBJ1-4
CASSVNQGANEKLFF
TGTGCCAGCTCCGTAAATCAGGGGGCTAATGAAAAACTGTTTTTT
>-|-|TRBV27|TRBJ2-1
CASSLVGAHNEQFF
TGTGCCAGCAGTTTAGTTGGGGCGCACAATGAGCAGTTCTTC
>-|-|TRBV29-1|TRBJ1-4
CSVEGRGNEKPFF
TGCAGCGTTGAAGGAAGGGGAAATGAAAAACCGTTTTTT
>TRBD1|many|TRBV6-1|TRBJ2-7
CASSEGGGQGFSYEQYF
TGTGCCAGCAGTGAAGGTGGGGGACAGGGGTTCTCCTACGAGCAGTACTTC
>TRBD2|many|TRBV20-1|TRBJ2-1
CSARDLGIAGGYNEQFF
TGCAGTGCTAGAGACTTAGGTATCGCGGGAGGGTACAATGAGCAGTTCTTC
>TRBD2|many|TRBV25-1|TRBJ2-7
CASSESLSGSRNEQYF
TGTGCCAGCAGTGAGAGTCTTAGCGGGAGTCGCAACGAGCAGTACTTC
>TRBD1|many|TRBV2|TRBJ1-5
CASDWTGAQPQHF
TGTGCCAGCGACTGGACAGGGGCTCAGCCCCAGCATTTT
>TRBD1|few|TRBV19|TRBJ2-7
CASRGTGGGEQYF
TGTGCCAGTAGGGGGACAGGGGGCGGCGAGCAGTACTTC
>-|few|TRBV18|TRBJ2-5
CASSPEDWQETQYF
TGTGCCAGCTCACCAGAAGACTGGCAAGAGACCCAGTACTTC
>-|-|TRBV27|TRBJ1-1
CASSDGRATEAFF
TGTGCCAGCAGTGACGGGAGGGCCACTGAAGCTTTCTTT
>-|few|TRBV29-1|TRBJ2-5
CSVERVGSGETQYF
TGCAGCGTTGAAAGGGTAGGGTCGGGGGAGACCCAGTACTTC
>-|-|TRBV10-1|TRBJ2-3
CASCAAGTDTQYF
TGCGCCAGTTGTGCGGCGGGCACAGATACGCAGTATTTT
>-|many|TRBV12-3/TRBV12-4|TRBJ1-3
CASSSTWGNTIYF
TGTGCCAGCAGCTCGACGTGGGGAAACACCATATATTTT
>TRBD1|many|TRBV30|TRBJ2-7
CAWSGGGGTYEQYF
TGTGCCTGGAGTGGAGGGGGCGGTACGTACGAGCAGTACTTC
>-|-|TRBV4-1|TRBJ1-1
CASSQPLGGWRAFF
TGCGCCAGCAGCCAGCCCCTGGGGGGGTGGCGAGCTTTCTTT
>TRBD2|few|TRBV7-9|TRBJ2-7
CASARGGLAGNEQYF
TGTGCCAGCGCGCGGGGGGGACTAGCGGGAAACGAGCAGTACTTC
>TRBD1|-|TRBV5-1|TRBJ1-1
CASSLRTGGIGNTEAFF
TGCGCCAGCAGCTTAAGGACAGGTGGAATAGGGAACACTGAAGCTTTCTTT
>-|many|TRBV6-1|TRBJ2-2
CASSEANTGELFF
TGTGCCAGCAGTGAGGCGAACACCGGGGAGCTGTTTTTT
>-|many|TRBV7-9|TRBJ2-7
CASSPRSGSGYEQYF
TGTGCCAGCAGCCCGCGCTCAGGGTCGGGGTACGAGCAGTACTTC
>-|many|TRBV20-1|TRBJ2-7
CSARSLRGHDSYEQYF
TGCAGTGCTAGAAGCCTCCGGGGACACGACTCCTACGAGCAGTACTTC
>TRBD1|many|TRBV27|TRBJ1-5
CASSPRTGGQPQHF
TGTGCCAGCAGTCCACGGACAGGCGGGCAGCCCCAGCATTTT
>-|many|TRBV7-3|TRBJ2-1
CASSLDYNNEQFF
TGTGCCAGCAGCTTGGACTACAACAATGAGCAGTTCTTC
>-|few|TRBV18|TRBJ1-2
CASSPRDGYYGYTF
TGTGCCAGCTCACCACGAGACGGCTACTATGGCTACACCTTC
>TRBD2|many|TRBV7-9|TRBJ2-7
CASSLAVASGRVEQYF
TGTGCCAGCAGCTTAGCGGTGGCTAGCGGGAGGGTCGAGCAGTACTTC
>-|-|TRBV5-5|TRBJ2-2
CASSFTPGEGNTGELFF
TGTGCCAGCAGCTTTACCCCAGGGGAAGGTAACACCGGGGAGCTGTTTTTT
>-|many|TRBV7-8|TRBJ2-3
CASSLVSGMGSDTQYF
TGTGCCAGCAGCTTAGTGTCAGGGATGGGATCGGATACGCAGTATTTT
>-|many|TRBV11-2|TRBJ2-3
CASSLELEGDTQYF
TGTGCCAGCAGCTTAGAACTAGAAGGAGATACGCAGTATTTT
>-|many|TRBV6-1|TRBJ1-6
CASRSKRESPLHF
TGTGCCAGCAGGTCCAAGAGGGAGTCACCCCTCCACTTT
>-|many|TRBV6-2/TRBV6-3|TRBJ1-1
CASSYSTQRRGVNTEAFF
TGTGCCAGCAGTTACTCGACCCAGAGAAGGGGTGTGAACACTGAAGCTTTCTTT
>-|few|TRBV12-3/TRBV12-4|TRBJ2-4
CASSFRTLKNIQYF
TGTGCCAGCAGTTTTAGGACACTCAAAAACATTCAGTACTTC
>-|many|TRBV2|TRBJ1-5
CASRLAEPQHF
TGTGCCAGCAGATTGGCCGAGCCCCAGCATTTT
>-|-|TRBV7-9|TRBJ2-7
CASSRFNEQYF
TGTGCCAGCAGCAGATTTAACGAGCAGTACTTC
>-|many|TRBV7-9|TRBJ2-7
CASSSAGSEQYF
TGTGCCAGCAGCTCTGCAGGGAGCGAGCAGTACTTC